The text below deals with one TCR beta chain. Its antigen is currently unknown. Synthesis of TCR cDNA relied on 5'RACE template switching, which attached a universal primer site and UMIs. MiXCR, run by TCRdb on the 5' RACE reads, gives a single entry per CDR3 protein. The data contain roughly 250,000 distinct CDR3 sequences, 10% to 15% of them seen just once; the ten biggest clones take up approximately 0.49%. The data were obtained in a study of T cells after yellow fever vaccination. Per the germline V gene, CDR1 is SGHTA and CDR2 is FQGNSA. V was shortened by 3 bases and J by 5 bases, with 13 bases between the two germline ends. This CDR3 contains 15 residues. Study-wide points: Abundant clonotypes (contaminants from the bulk population) could be present in FACS-sorted repertoires.

The sequences come from CD4+ T cells sorted from PBMCs, collected 45 days after the yellow fever booster vaccination. The TCR was taken from a man aged 25 to 40 who received the YFV17D yellow fever vaccine. The chain joins TRBV7-2 to TRBJ2-2; either TRBD1 or TRBD2 may supply D (6 bases each). The chain's CDR3 is CASSFGGRWTGELFF. The CDR3 nucleotides read TGTGCCAGCAGCTTCGGGGGCAGATGGACCGGGGAGCTGTTTTTT.